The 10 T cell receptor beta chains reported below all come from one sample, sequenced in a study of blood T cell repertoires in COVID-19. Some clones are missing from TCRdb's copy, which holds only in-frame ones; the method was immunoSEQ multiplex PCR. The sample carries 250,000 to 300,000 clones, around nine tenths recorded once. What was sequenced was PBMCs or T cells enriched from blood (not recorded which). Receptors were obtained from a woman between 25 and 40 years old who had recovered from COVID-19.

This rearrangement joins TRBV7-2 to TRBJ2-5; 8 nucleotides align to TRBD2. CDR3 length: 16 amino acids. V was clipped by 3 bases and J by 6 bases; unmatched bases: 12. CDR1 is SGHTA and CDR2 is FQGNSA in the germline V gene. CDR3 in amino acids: CASSLGGGLRTKTQYF. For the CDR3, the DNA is TGTGCCAGCAGCTTGGGCGGGGGGCTGAGGACAAAGACCCAGTACTTC.

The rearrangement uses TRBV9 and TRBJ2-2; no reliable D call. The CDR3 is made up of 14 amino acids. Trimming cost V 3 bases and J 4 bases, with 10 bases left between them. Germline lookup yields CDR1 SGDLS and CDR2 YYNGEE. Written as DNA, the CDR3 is TGTGCCAGCAGCGGAACCACATCCACCGGGGAGCTGTTTTTT. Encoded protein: CASSGTTSTGELFF.

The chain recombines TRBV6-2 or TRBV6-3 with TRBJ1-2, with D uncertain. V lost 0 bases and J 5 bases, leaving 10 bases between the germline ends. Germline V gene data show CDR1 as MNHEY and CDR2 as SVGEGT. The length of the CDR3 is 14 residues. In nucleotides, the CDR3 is TGTGCCAGCAGTTACTCGTTGCCAGGATATGGCTACACCTTC. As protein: CASSYSLPGYGYTF.

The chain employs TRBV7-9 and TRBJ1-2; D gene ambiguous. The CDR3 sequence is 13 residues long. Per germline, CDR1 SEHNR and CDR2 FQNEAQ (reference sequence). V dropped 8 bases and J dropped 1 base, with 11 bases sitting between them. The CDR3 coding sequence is TGTGCCAGCTACGACGGGAATAACTATGGCTACACCTTC. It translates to CASYDGNNYGYTF.

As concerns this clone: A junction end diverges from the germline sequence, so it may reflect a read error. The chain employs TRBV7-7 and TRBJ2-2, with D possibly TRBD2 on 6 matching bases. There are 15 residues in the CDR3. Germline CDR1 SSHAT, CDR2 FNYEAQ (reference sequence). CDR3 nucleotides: TGTGCTAGCAGCTCCGGGACTGGCCAATTCAGGGAGCTGTTTTTT. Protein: CASSSGTGQFRELFF.

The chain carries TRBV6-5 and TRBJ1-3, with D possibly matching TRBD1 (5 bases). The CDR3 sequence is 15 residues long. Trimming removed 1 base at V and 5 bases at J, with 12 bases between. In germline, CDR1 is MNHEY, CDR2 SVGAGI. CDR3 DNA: TGTGCCAGCAGTTACTGCGGGGGTTTTCGAAACACCATATATTTT. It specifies CASSYCGGFRNTIYF.

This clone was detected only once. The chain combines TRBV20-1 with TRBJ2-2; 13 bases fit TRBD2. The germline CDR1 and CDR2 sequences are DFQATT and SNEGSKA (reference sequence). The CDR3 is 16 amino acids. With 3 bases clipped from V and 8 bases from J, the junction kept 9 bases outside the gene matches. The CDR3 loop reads CSASSGLAGASGELFF. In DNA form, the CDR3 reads TGCAGTGCTAGTAGCGGACTAGCGGGAGCGTCTGGGGAGCTGTTTTTT.

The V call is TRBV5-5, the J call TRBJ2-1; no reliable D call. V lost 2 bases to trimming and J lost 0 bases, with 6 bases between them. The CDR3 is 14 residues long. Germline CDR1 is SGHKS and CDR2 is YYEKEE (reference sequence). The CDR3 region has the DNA TGTGCCAGCAGCTTATTATCCTCCTACAATGAGCAGTTCTTC. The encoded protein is CASSLLSSYNEQFF.

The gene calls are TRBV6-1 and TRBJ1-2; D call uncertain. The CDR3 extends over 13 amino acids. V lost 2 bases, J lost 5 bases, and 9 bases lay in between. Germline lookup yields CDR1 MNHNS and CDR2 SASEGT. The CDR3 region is CASSEIGSYGYTF. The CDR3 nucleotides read TGTGCCAGCAGTGAAATTGGCTCATATGGCTACACCTTC.

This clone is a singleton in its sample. The CDR3 spells CASSEYGEAIYGYTF. Here the CDR3 DNA reads TGTGCCAGCAGTGAATACGGGGAAGCGATCTATGGCTACACCTTC. The chain recombines TRBV25-1 with TRBJ1-2; D ambiguous. Trimming took 0 bases from V and 4 from J, leaving 12 bases between them. The CDR3 loop spans 15 amino acids. Germline CDR1 reads MGHDK; CDR2 reads SYGVNS.